This passage covers 7 T cell receptor beta chains from one sample sequenced in a study of blood T cell repertoires in COVID-19. Sequenced by immunoSEQ multiplex PCR; TCRdb stores in-frame clones only, minus some. The data contain about 180,000 clones, 75% to 90% of them singletons. The specimen sequenced was peripheral blood. These receptors were obtained from a woman between 70 and 85 years old with COVID-19, enrolled during active disease.

The chain recombines TRBV9 with TRBJ2-3; D is uncertain. Trimming stripped 2 bases from V and 2 bases from J, with 15 bases between. Germline V gene lookup returns CDR1 SGDLS and CDR2 YYNGEE. The CDR3 sequence is 16 residues long. The CDR3 is CASSVRPLPTTDTQYF. The CDR3, as DNA: TGTGCCAGCAGCGTTAGGCCACTACCCACCACAGATACGCAGTATTTT.

V gene TRBV7-2 combines with J gene TRBJ1-2; no clear D. Looked up from germline, CDR1 is SGHTA and CDR2 is FQGNSA. The CDR3 is 11 amino acids. Trimming removed 5 bases at V and 6 bases at J, with 7 bases between. The CDR3 DNA reads TGTGCCAGCAGCGATTCAGATGGCTACACCTTC. Translation: CASSDSDGYTF.

The rearrangement joins TRBV18 to TRBJ2-6, with 9 bases lining up with TRBD2. The germline V gene has CDR1 KGHSH and CDR2 LQKENI. The CDR3 has 17 amino acids. Trimming cost V 4 bases and J 4 bases; bases outside gene matches: 8. CDR3 DNA: TGTGCCAGCTCACACAGGCGGGAGGGCTACGGGGCCAACGTCCTGACTTTC. This encodes CASSHRREGYGANVLTF.

The V call is TRBV7-2, the J call TRBJ1-1; D unresolved. Germline values: CDR1 SGHTA, CDR2 FQGNSA. Trimming left V 4 bases short and J 4 bases short, with 10 bases between. The CDR3 has 13 amino acids. The CDR3 DNA reads TGTGCCAGCAGCTCTCAGTCAGTCACTGAAGCTTTCTTT. Protein product: CASSSQSVTEAFF.

The rearrangement links TRBV3-1 (or the pseudogene TRBV3-2) to TRBJ2-7, with 8 positions matching TRBD2. The CDR3 contains 16 residues. CDR1 is LGHDT, CDR2 YNNKEL, per germline (reference sequence). The trim removed 4 bases at V and 6 bases at J, leaving 14 bases unmatched. CDR3 sequence (DNA): TGTGCCAGCAGCCGCTCAACTAGCGGCCGCATTCTCGAGCAGTACTTC. This sequence encodes CASSRSTSGRILEQYF.

This rearrangement joins TRBV19 to TRBJ2-7, with D unresolved. The CDR3 covers 11 residues. V lost 4 bases to trimming and J lost 6 bases, with 7 bases between them. The germline CDR1 and CDR2 sequences are LNHDA and SQIVND (reference sequence). CDR3: CASSKMAEQYF. The CDR3 region has the DNA TGTGCCAGTAGTAAGATGGCCGAGCAGTACTTC.

The chain has TRBV5-6 and TRBJ1-3; D not resolved. The germline V and J ends were trimmed by 0 bases and 0 bases, with 7 bases remaining between them. The germline V gene has CDR1 SGHDT and CDR2 YYEEEE. The CDR3 totals 15 residues. As DNA, the CDR3 is TGTGCCAGCAGCTTGGACCAGTTCTCTGGAAACACCATATATTTT. It encodes CASSLDQFSGNTIYF. Full variable domain (remainder filled in from reference TRBV5-6 and TRBJ1-3): DAGVTQSPTHLIKTRGQQVTLRCSPKSGHDTVSWYQQALGQGPQFIFQYYEEEERQRGNFPDRFSGHQFPNYSSELNVNALLLGDSALYLCASSLDQFSGNTIYFGEGSWLTVV.